One and the same sample provided the 2 T cell receptor beta chains below, sequenced in a study of blood T cell repertoires in COVID-19. The protocol was immunoSEQ multiplex PCR, while the TCRdb copy is restricted to in-frame clones and leaves out a portion. Among nearly 15,000 clones listed, about 91% were seen once. Sequencing was carried out using peripheral blood. These receptors were obtained from a human donor in a cohort sampled during active COVID-19.

This clone was recorded a few times. J is TRBJ1-5 and V is TRBV28; 7 nucleotides agree with TRBD1. Unmatched junction bases numbered 7, after V lost 6 bases and J lost 5 bases. CDR1 MDHEN and CDR2 SYDVKM come from the germline V gene. The CDR3 has 14 residues. The CDR3: CASSLNRGDQPQHF. CDR3 bases: TGTGCCAGCAGCCTAAACAGGGGCGATCAGCCCCAGCATTTT.

The rearrangement uses TRBV14 and TRBJ1-1; a possible D gene is TRBD1 (6 bases). CDR3 length: 14 amino acids. Trimming pared 3 bases from V and 5 bases from J, leaving 13 bases between. Germline V gene data show CDR1 as SGHDN and CDR2 as FVKESK. CDR3 residues: CASSQVGGRTEAFF. DNA of the CDR3: TGTGCCAGCAGCCAGGTAGGGGGACGGACTGAAGCTTTCTTT.